The 14 T cell receptor beta chains given below trace back to one sample, sequenced in a study of spatial heterogeneity in lung cancer. Time point of the sample: sample taken at primary tumor resection. From tumor, nontumor lung or frozen PBMC, whole RNA was taken unsorted for sequencing. TCRdb reprocessed the 5' RACE reads via MiXCR and lists one record per CDR3 protein. The table has a few thousand distinct CDR3 sequences, about 55% seen once. The sequenced sample was PBMCs, obtained at surgery. The receptors derive from a female donor with early-stage non-small cell lung cancer.

Notes on this clonotype: The library was built for alpha chains, so this beta chain is an off-target read and its size means little. This chain links TRBV6-2 or TRBV6-3 with TRBJ2-1; D gene ambiguous. The CDR3 has 13 amino acids. Deletions cut 2 bases from V and 9 bases from J, with 11 bases between. From germline, CDR1 is MNHEY and CDR2 SVGEGT. The CDR3 spells CASSYDLVGEQFF. CDR3 nucleotide sequence: TGTGCCAGCAGTTACGATCTAGTAGGTGAGCAGTTCTTC.

As for this clonotype: This beta chain is a stray sequence in a library constructed for alpha chains; its clone size is not meaningful. The rearrangement uses TRBV2 and TRBJ2-5, with D possibly being TRBD2 (5 bases). Germline CDR1 SNHLY, CDR2 FYNNEI. This CDR3 spans 13 amino acids. Trimming stripped 2 bases from V and 4 bases from J, with 8 bases between. The CDR3, as DNA: TGTGCCAGCAGTGAACTGGGGAGAGAGACCCAGTACTTC. Its translation: CASSELGRETQYF.

Worth noting for this clonotype: Little can be read into the size of this beta chain, an off-target read in a library designed for alpha chains. V and J are TRBV6-1 and TRBJ2-2; D gene uncertain. The CDR3 totals 12 residues. Between the trimmed V and J ends, which lost 3 bases and 6 bases, there was a span of 5 bases. In germline, CDR1 is MNHNS, CDR2 SASEGT. In nucleotides, the CDR3 is TGTGCCAGCAGTGATTGGGCCGGGGAGCTGTTTTTT. This codes for CASSDWAGELFF.

In regard to this clonotype: This beta chain is off target for a library built for alpha chains, so its abundance means little. V gene TRBV9 combines with J gene TRBJ2-1, with D perhaps matching TRBD1 (7 bases). V lost 4 bases to trimming and J lost 4 bases, with 12 bases between them. The CDR3 consists of 14 residues. Germline values: CDR1 SGDLS, CDR2 YYNGEE. The CDR3 DNA reads as TGTGCCAGCAGCACCTCAGGGGGGTACAATGAGCAGTTCTTC. It is translated as CASSTSGGYNEQFF.

Regarding this clonotype: One end of the junction varies from germline; a read error may be responsible. In a library made to pick up alpha chains, this beta chain is a stray read with a size that means little. The rearrangement links TRBV7-9 to TRBJ1-1; D is ambiguous. Germline lookup yields CDR1 SEHNR and CDR2 FQNEAQ (reference sequence). CDR3 length equals 14 residues. The CDR3 region is CARSSPPMNTEAFF. The CDR3 bases are TGTGCCAGAAGCTCCCCACCGATGAACACTGAAGCTTTCTTT. Full variable domain (missing parts from reference TRBV7-9 and TRBJ1-1): DTGVSQNPRHKITKRGQNVTFRCDPISEHNRLYWYRQTLGQGPEFLTYFQNEAQLEKSRLLSDRFSAERPKGSFSTLEIQRTEQGDSAMYLCARSSPPMNTEAFFGQGTRLTVV.

In regard to this clonotype: This beta chain was picked up by a library intended for alpha chains and is off target, so its count carries little meaning. J is TRBJ2-2 and V is TRBV2, with TRBD1 matching over 8 bases. The germline gives CDR1 SNHLY, CDR2 FYNNEI. The length of the CDR3 is 15 residues. J lost 4 bases, V lost 7 bases, and 8 bases had no gene match. The chain's CDR3 is CASKARTGSTGELFF. The CDR3 DNA reads TGTGCCAGCAAGGCGCGGACAGGGTCCACCGGGGAGCTGTTTTTT.

This clonotype was observed a few times. Within a library made for alpha chains, this beta chain is off target, and its count is uninformative. The genes are TRBV2 and TRBJ2-2; TRBD2 matches 9 bases. Per the germline V gene, CDR1 is SNHLY and CDR2 is FYNNEI. The J segment lost 2 bases and the V segment lost 6 bases, leaving 4 bases of the junction unmatched. The CDR3 is 15 amino acids. Here the CDR3 reads CASSRGLANTGELFF. CDR3 coding DNA: TGTGCCAGCAGCAGGGGACTAGCTAACACCGGGGAGCTGTTTTTT. Together with reference TRBV2 and TRBJ2-2, the CDR3 gives the full variable domain: EPEVTQTPSHQVTQMGQEVILRCVPISNHLYFYWYRQILGQKVEFLVSFYNNEISEKSEIFDDQFSVERPDGSNFTLKIRSTKLEDSAMYFCASSRGLANTGELFFGEGSRLTVL.

Worth noting for this clonotype: For a library built for alpha chains, this beta chain is a stray read; little rests on its size. The genes are TRBV29-1 and TRBJ2-1, with D perhaps TRBD1 (5 bases). This CDR3 has 12 amino acids. Germline CDR1 SQVTM, CDR2 ANQGSEA. V lost 6 bases and J 12 bases, leaving 18 bases between the germline ends. The chain's CDR3 is CSVADSASGQFF. The CDR3 region has the DNA TGCAGCGTCGCCGACAGTGCCTCTGGGCAGTTCTTC.

Regarding this clonotype: Because this beta chain is a stray read in a library intended to capture alpha chains, its abundance should not be given much weight. The rearrangement uses TRBV13 and TRBJ2-2, with D possibly being TRBD1 or TRBD2 (5 bases each). Trimming left V 8 bases short and J 1 base short, with 17 bases between. The germline V gene encodes CDR1 PRHDT and CDR2 FYEKMQ (reference sequence). The CDR3 spans 16 residues. CDR3 nucleotide sequence: TGTGCCAGCCGGGGCCAAATACTAAGGAACACCGGGGAGCTGTTTTTT. It specifies CASRGQILRNTGELFF. Full variable domain (rest looked up from reference TRBV13 and TRBJ2-2): AAGVIQSPRHLIKEKRETATLKCYPIPRHDTVYWYQQGPGQDPQFLISFYEKMQSDKGSIPDRFSAQQFSDYHSELNMSSLELGDSALYFCASRGQILRNTGELFFGEGSRLTVL.

With regard to this clonotype: This beta chain turned up in a library designed for alpha chains; as an off-target read, its abundance says little. The gene calls are TRBV30 and TRBJ2-5; 7 bases map to TRBD1. CDR1 is GTSNPN and CDR2 is SVGIG in the germline V gene (reference sequence). The CDR3 is made up of 12 amino acids. V lost 5 bases and J lost 2; bases outside the gene matches: 2. In DNA, the CDR3 is TGTGCCTGGGGGACAGATCAAGAGACCCAGTACTTC. It codes for CAWGTDQETQYF.

Of note for this clonotype: This beta chain was picked up by a library intended for alpha chains and is off target, so its count carries little meaning. The rearrangement uses TRBV7-2 and TRBJ2-7; 10 bases are shared with TRBD2. Per the germline V gene, CDR1 is SGHTA and CDR2 is FQGNSA. The CDR3 is 14 residues long. J was trimmed by 6 bases and V by 1 base; bases with no gene match: 3. As DNA, the CDR3 is TGTGCCAGCAGCTTAGGGCTAGCGGGGGCCGAGCAGTACGTC. Protein product: CASSLGLAGAEQYV.

As concerns this clonotype: This beta chain slipped into a library made for alpha chains as a stray read, so its size is not meaningful. V is TRBV11-2 and J is TRBJ2-2, with 10 bases fitting TRBD2. CDR1 and CDR2 (germline): SGHAT, FQNNGV. Trimming cost V 8 bases and J 6 bases; bases outside gene matches: 12. The CDR3 extends over 16 amino acids. The chain's CDR3 is CASPRASGRNSGELFF. CDR3 in DNA: TGTGCCAGCCCGCGGGCTAGCGGGAGAAACTCCGGGGAGCTGTTTTTT. Drawing the rest from reference TRBV11-2 and TRBJ2-2, the complete variable domain is EAGVAQSPRYKIIEKRQSVAFWCNPISGHATLYWYQQILGQGPKLLIQFQNNGVVDDSQLPKDRFSAERLKGVDSTLKIQPAKLEDSAVYLCASPRASGRNSGELFFGEGSRLTVL.

Worth noting for this clonotype: Within a library made for alpha chains, this beta chain is off target, and its count is uninformative. The chain links TRBV21-1 to TRBJ2-6; the table's D call, TRBD1, has no DNA check behind it. TRBV21-1 represents a pseudogene. The CDR3 runs 17 residues. CDR3 nucleotide sequence: TGTGCCAGCAGTCTGTCATCGAAGGGAGCCGGGGCCAACGTCCTGACTTTC. Translation gives CASSLSSKGAGANVLTF.

As concerns this clonotype: As an off-target read in a library built for alpha chains, this beta chain has a frequency of little significance. The CDR3 loop is CASSLASTYEQYF. The CDR3 DNA reads TGTGCCAGCAGCCTAGCCAGCACCTACGAGCAGTACTTC. This rearrangement joins TRBV11-2 to TRBJ2-7; D might be TRBD2 (5 bases). From germline, CDR1 is SGHAT and CDR2 FQNNGV. Trimming removed 5 bases from V and 2 bases from J, with 10 bases in between. The CDR3 contains 13 residues.